This T cell receptor (beta chain) was obtained from a study of shared clonotypes between healthy human individuals. Measured with immunoSEQ multiplex PCR; TCRdb has only the in-frame clones, and not every one. The sample yields 650,000 to 800,000 clones, roughly two thirds seen once. V dropped 2 bases and J dropped 6 bases, with 10 bases sitting between them. The CDR3 contains 13 residues. Germline-derived CDR1 and CDR2 are SGHTA and FQGNSA. HIV-negative, healthy adults without recent acute infections or vaccinations were the donors. The clonotype comes from a woman aged 25 to 45 in good health. What was sequenced was memory CD4+ T cells sorted from blood. Subset here: CD45RA-negative fraction. The chain carries TRBV7-2 and TRBJ2-5; the D gene is possibly TRBD2 (5 bases). CDR3 coding DNA: TGTGCCAGCAGCTTAAACGGGATGCAGACCCAGTACTTC. Protein product: CASSLNGMQTQYF.